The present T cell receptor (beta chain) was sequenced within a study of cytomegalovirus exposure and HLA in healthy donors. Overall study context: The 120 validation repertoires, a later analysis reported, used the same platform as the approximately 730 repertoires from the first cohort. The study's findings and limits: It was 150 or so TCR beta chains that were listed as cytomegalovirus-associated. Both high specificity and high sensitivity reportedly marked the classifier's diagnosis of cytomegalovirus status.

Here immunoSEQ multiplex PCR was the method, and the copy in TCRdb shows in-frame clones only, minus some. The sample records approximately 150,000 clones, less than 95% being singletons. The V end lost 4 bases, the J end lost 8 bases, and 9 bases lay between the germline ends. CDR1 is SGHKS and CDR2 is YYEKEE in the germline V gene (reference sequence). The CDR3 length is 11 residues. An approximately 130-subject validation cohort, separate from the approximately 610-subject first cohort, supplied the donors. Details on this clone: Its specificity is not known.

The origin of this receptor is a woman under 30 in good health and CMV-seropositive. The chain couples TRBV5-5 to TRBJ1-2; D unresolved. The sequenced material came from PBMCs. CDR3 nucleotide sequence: TGTGCCAGCAGCCTCGGAGGAGGCTACACCTTC. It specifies CASSLGGGYTF. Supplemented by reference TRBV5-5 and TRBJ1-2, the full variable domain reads DAGVTQSPTHLIKTRGQQVTLRCSPISGHKSVSWYQQVLGQGPQFIFQYYEKEERGRGNFPDRFSARQFPNYSSELNVNALLLGDSALYLCASSLGGGYTFGSGTRLTVV.